This T cell receptor beta chain was sequenced in a study of CXCR3-negative and CXCR3-positive naive CD8 T cells. All TRB cDNA libraries came from 5' RACE performed with UMI labels. TCRdb reanalyzed the 5' RACE reads and collapses them to one entry per CDR3 protein, without DNA. The sample has over 35,000 distinct CDR3 sequences; the top ten hold roughly 15%. The CDR3 has 12 amino acids. Turning to this clonotype: Its antigen is undetermined.

Points from the study as a whole: Memory CD8+ cells had much lower diversity, and both naive subsets had comparably high diversity. Memory cells diverged, while naive CXCR3-positive and CXCR3-negative cells had similar TRBV-TRBJ usage.

This rearrangement joins TRBV12-3 or TRBV12-4 to TRBJ1-2; absent DNA, TCRdb's TRBD1 call cannot be checked. Material: memory CD8+ T cells from blood. The clonotype was recovered from a human donor in good health. Some clones in this sample may be carry-over from other donors' samples. The CDR3 region is CASSGRGPGYTF.